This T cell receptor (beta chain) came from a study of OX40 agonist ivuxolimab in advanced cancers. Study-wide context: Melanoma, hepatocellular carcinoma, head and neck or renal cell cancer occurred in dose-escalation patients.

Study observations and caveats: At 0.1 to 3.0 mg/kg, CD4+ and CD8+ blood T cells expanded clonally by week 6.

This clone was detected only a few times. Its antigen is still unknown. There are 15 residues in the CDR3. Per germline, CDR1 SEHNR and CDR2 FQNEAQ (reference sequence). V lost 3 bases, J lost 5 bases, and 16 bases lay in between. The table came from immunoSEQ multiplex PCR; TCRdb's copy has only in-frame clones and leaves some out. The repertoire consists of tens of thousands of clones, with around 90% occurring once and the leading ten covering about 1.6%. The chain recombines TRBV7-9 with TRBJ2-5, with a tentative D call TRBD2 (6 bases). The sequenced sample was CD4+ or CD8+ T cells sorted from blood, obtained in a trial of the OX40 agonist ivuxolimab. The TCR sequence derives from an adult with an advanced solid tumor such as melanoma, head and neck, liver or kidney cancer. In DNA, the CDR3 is TGTGCCAGCAGCTTCCCTCTTCGGGGGATGGAGACCCAGTACTTC. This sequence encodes CASSFPLRGMETQYF.